This T cell receptor (beta chain) is drawn from a study of CD8 T cells in Susac syndrome. This clonotype was counted once. About 0.5 to 1 ug RNA was reverse transcribed with random hexamers. Via MiXCR, TCRdb re-called the immunoSEQ multiplex PCR reads, giving one row per CDR3 protein. The sample carries some 110,000 distinct CDR3 sequences, around 92% recorded once. The clonotype comes from a human donor with multiple sclerosis. Sequences were obtained from CD4+ T cells from PBMCs.

The CDR3 here is CASSPSGARGTDTQYF. CDR3 in DNA: TGTGCCAGCTCACCCTCGGGGGCGCGAGGCACAGATACGCAGTATTTT. V gene TRBV18 combines with J gene TRBJ2-3; D tentatively fits TRBD1 or TRBD2 (6 bases each). Trimming took off 3 bases at V and 1 base at J, with 14 bases between the two ends. The CDR3 is made up of 16 amino acids. Germline-derived CDR1 and CDR2 are KGHSH and LQKENI.